The rows below give T cell receptor beta chains drawn from one sample of a study of T cells after yellow fever vaccination. TCRdb analysed the 5' RACE reads with MiXCR anew, one entry per CDR3 protein. This table has 250,000 or so distinct CDR3 sequences, more than 3.5% appearing once. Here the sequenced sample was PBMCs, taken 15 days after the yellow fever booster vaccination. These receptors were obtained from a man in his late teens or twenties who received the YFV17D yellow fever vaccine. Each CDR3 is given with its conserved first and last residue. Each record gives: D gene, V gene, J gene, clone size, CDR3 DNA, CDR3 protein. D genes are given only for firm matches. Clone size is stated in some rows and not others, as once, few, many or a class when expanded.

D gene: TRBD1; V gene: TRBV6-5; J gene: TRBJ1-6; clone size: many; CDR3 DNA: TGTGCCAGCAGTTTCCGGACAGGGCGAAAGGATAATTCACCCCTCCACTTT; CDR3 protein: CASSFRTGRKDNSPLHF
D gene: TRBD1; V gene: TRBV20-1; J gene: TRBJ1-4; clone size: many; CDR3 DNA: TGCAGTGCTAGAGATCCCGGGACAGCTCCTATGAAAAGTCTGTTTTTT; CDR3 protein: CSARDPGTAPMKSLFF
D gene: NA; V gene: TRBV5-5; J gene: TRBJ1-1; clone size: many; CDR3 DNA: TGTGCCAGCAGCTTGCAGGGCGCCACTGAAGCTTTCTTT; CDR3 protein: CASSLQGATEAFF
D gene: NA; V gene: TRBV15; J gene: TRBJ1-2; clone size: many; CDR3 DNA: TGTGCCACCAGCAGAGATCGGGAGGGGTACCGTGGCTACACCTTC; CDR3 protein: CATSRDREGYRGYTF
D gene: NA; V gene: TRBV12-3/TRBV12-4; J gene: TRBJ2-2; clone size: many; CDR3 DNA: TGTGCCAGCAGTCCCTCGACGGGGAGGGGGGAGCTGTTTTTT; CDR3 protein: CASSPSTGRGELFF
D gene: TRBD1; V gene: TRBV4-3; J gene: TRBJ1-5; clone size: few; CDR3 DNA: TGCGCCAGCAGACTAGGGACAGGCGACCTGCCCCTGCATCAGCCCCAGCATTTT; CDR3 protein: CASRLGTGDLPLHQPQHF
D gene: NA; V gene: TRBV10-3; J gene: TRBJ1-6; clone size: many; CDR3 DNA: TGTGCCATCATGGCCGAGACAAAGCCAGGATCACCCCTCCACTTT; CDR3 protein: CAIMAETKPGSPLHF
D gene: TRBD1; V gene: TRBV12-3/TRBV12-4; J gene: TRBJ2-3; clone size: many; CDR3 DNA: TGTGCCAGCAGTTTCGCGACAGGGGGGAGGCAGTATTTT; CDR3 protein: CASSFATGGRQYF
D gene: NA; V gene: TRBV6-6; J gene: TRBJ1-1; clone size: many; CDR3 DNA: TGTGCCAGCAGTTACCTCGAGAGGGATTCTGAAGCTTTCTTT; CDR3 protein: CASSYLERDSEAFF
D gene: NA; V gene: TRBV5-1; J gene: TRBJ2-1; clone size: many; CDR3 DNA: TGCGCCACCCTGAGGCAGGCTCTATCCTACAATGAGCAGTTCTTC; CDR3 protein: CATLRQALSYNEQFF
D gene: NA; V gene: TRBV2; J gene: TRBJ2-7; clone size: many; CDR3 DNA: TGTGCCAGCAGTGAGAACGCCTACGAGCAGTACTTC; CDR3 protein: CASSENAYEQYF
D gene: NA; V gene: TRBV3-1; J gene: TRBJ2-2; clone size: many; CDR3 DNA: TGTGCCAGCAGCCAGAACAGGAACACCGGGGAGCTGTTTTTT; CDR3 protein: CASSQNRNTGELFF
D gene: NA; V gene: TRBV20-1; J gene: TRBJ2-1; clone size: many; CDR3 DNA: TGCAGTGCTAGAGCCGGGACTCCACAGTTCTTC; CDR3 protein: CSARAGTPQFF
D gene: NA; V gene: TRBV20-1; J gene: TRBJ1-1; clone size: many; CDR3 DNA: TGCAGACCAAGAACCCGGGACACTGAAGCTTTCTTT; CDR3 protein: CRPRTRDTEAFF
D gene: NA; V gene: TRBV5-1; J gene: TRBJ1-4; clone size: many; CDR3 DNA: TGCGCCAGCAGCTTGGAGGAGAAGGAAAAACTGTTTTTT; CDR3 protein: CASSLEEKEKLFF
D gene: NA; V gene: TRBV5-1; J gene: TRBJ2-1; clone size: many; CDR3 DNA: TGCGCCAGCAGCTTGGCGGGTGGGACGATAGTTGAGCAGTTCTTC; CDR3 protein: CASSLAGGTIVEQFF
D gene: TRBD1; V gene: TRBV12-3/TRBV12-4; J gene: TRBJ1-6; clone size: many; CDR3 DNA: TGTGCCAGCACTCGCCTAGGGACAGAGTCACCCCTCCACTTT; CDR3 protein: CASTRLGTESPLHF
D gene: NA; V gene: TRBV6-5; J gene: TRBJ2-1; clone size: many; CDR3 DNA: TGTGCCAGCAGCCCCCCGGCAGGGAGCAGTGAGCAGTTCTTC; CDR3 protein: CASSPPAGSSEQFF
D gene: TRBD2; V gene: TRBV12-3/TRBV12-4; J gene: TRBJ2-1; clone size: many; CDR3 DNA: TGTGCCAGCAGACCACAGCGGGGGGGATACAATGAGCAGTTCTTC; CDR3 protein: CASRPQRGGYNEQFF
D gene: NA; V gene: TRBV7-2; J gene: TRBJ1-1; clone size: many; CDR3 DNA: TGTGCCAGCAGCTTAGATCGGGCCGCGAGGGAAGCTTTCTTT; CDR3 protein: CASSLDRAAREAFF
D gene: NA; V gene: TRBV7-9; J gene: TRBJ1-1; clone size: many; CDR3 DNA: TGTGCCAGCAGCGCCTCTGTGGGGATCGCTGAAGCTTTCTTT; CDR3 protein: CASSASVGIAEAFF
D gene: NA; V gene: TRBV4-2; J gene: TRBJ1-6; clone size: many; CDR3 DNA: TGTGCCAGCAGCCAAGGGAGCCTGAGGGCCACGGGTCTGCAATTT; CDR3 protein: CASSQGSLRATGLQF
D gene: NA; V gene: TRBV7-9; J gene: TRBJ1-1; clone size: many; CDR3 DNA: TGTGCCAGCAGCTTAATAACGAACACTGAAGCTTTCTTT; CDR3 protein: CASSLITNTEAFF
D gene: NA; V gene: TRBV7-2; J gene: TRBJ1-2; clone size: many; CDR3 DNA: TGTGCCAGCAGCCCCGCAGGGGCAGCCTATGGCTACACCTTC; CDR3 protein: CASSPAGAAYGYTF
D gene: NA; V gene: TRBV4-1; J gene: TRBJ2-3; clone size: many; CDR3 DNA: TGCGCCAGCAGCCCCCGGATTCTCCACACAGATACGCAGTATTTT; CDR3 protein: CASSPRILHTDTQYF
D gene: TRBD1; V gene: TRBV12-3/TRBV12-4; J gene: TRBJ2-2; clone size: many; CDR3 DNA: TGTGCCAGCAGGACGACAGGGCTTGCCGGGGAGCTGTTTTTT; CDR3 protein: CASRTTGLAGELFF
D gene: NA; V gene: TRBV12-3/TRBV12-4; J gene: TRBJ2-3; clone size: many; CDR3 DNA: TGTGCCAGCAGTTTTAGTGGTTTCACAGATACGCAGTATTTT; CDR3 protein: CASSFSGFTDTQYF
D gene: NA; V gene: TRBV5-5; J gene: TRBJ1-6; clone size: many; CDR3 DNA: TGTGCCAGCAGCTTGCCGGATCCCAATTCACCCCTCCACTTT; CDR3 protein: CASSLPDPNSPLHF
D gene: NA; V gene: TRBV28; J gene: TRBJ1-1; clone size: NA; CDR3 DNA: TGTGCCAGCAGTCGGACAGAGCTTGAAGCTTTCTTT; CDR3 protein: CASSRTELEAFF
D gene: NA; V gene: TRBV2; J gene: TRBJ2-5; clone size: NA; CDR3 DNA: TGTGCCAGCAGGACCGGACAGTCATTAGGGACCCAGTACTTC; CDR3 protein: CASRTGQSLGTQYF